This record concerns one T cell receptor (beta chain) sequence. Produced via immunoSEQ multiplex PCR; TCRdb's table is partial and in-frame only. The sample has about 140,000 clones; around 89% are singletons. This entry belongs to a study of T cell responses to AZD1222 COVID-19 vaccine. Looked up from germline, CDR1 is MNHEY and CDR2 is SVGEGT. V was shortened by 0 bases and J by 5 bases, with 13 bases between the two germline ends. The CDR3 has 16 amino acids. The chain carries TRBV6-2 or TRBV6-3 and TRBJ1-4, with D hard to call. The clonotype comes from an adult in good health. The material was peripheral blood, obtained on day 0 of AZD1222 vaccination. CDR3 amino acids: CASSYSSAGYNEKLFF. In DNA form, the CDR3 reads TGTGCCAGCAGTTACTCATCCGCGGGGTACAATGAAAAACTGTTTTTT.